This T cell receptor beta chain was sequenced in a study of cytomegalovirus exposure and HLA in healthy donors. Findings and caveats of the study: CMV antigen specificity of three CMV-associated chains was confirmed in vitro.

The donors were part of the roughly 130-subject validation cohort, which stood apart from the roughly 640-subject first cohort. CDR1 is SGHTA and CDR2 is FQGTGA in the germline V gene. V gave up 4 bases and J gave up 9 bases; unmatched junction bases: 6. The CDR3 is made up of 14 amino acids. As to this clone: Its antigen is currently unknown.

Sequencing used immunoSEQ multiplex PCR; TCRdb keeps in-frame clones, though not all of them. Of fewer than 75,000 clones in the sample, 85% to 95% were seen once. The origin of this receptor is a man younger than 30 in good health and CMV-seronegative. Source material: PBMCs. J is TRBJ2-1 and V is TRBV7-3; 10 bases are shared with TRBD1. CDR3 DNA: TGTGCCAGCAGCTCCGCCGGGACAGGGGTTGAGCAGTTCTTC. It yields the protein CASSSAGTGVEQFF.